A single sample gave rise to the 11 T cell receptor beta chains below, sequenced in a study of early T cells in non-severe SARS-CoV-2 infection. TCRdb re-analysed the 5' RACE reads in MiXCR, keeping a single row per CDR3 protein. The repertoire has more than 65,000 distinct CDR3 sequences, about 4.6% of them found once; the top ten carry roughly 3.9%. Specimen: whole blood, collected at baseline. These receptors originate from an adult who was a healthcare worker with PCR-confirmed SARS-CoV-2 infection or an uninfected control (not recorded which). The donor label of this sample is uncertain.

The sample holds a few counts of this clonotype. CDR3 residues: CASSQGVSTDTQYF. CDR3 DNA sequence: TGTGCCAGCAGCCAAGGAGTAAGCACAGATACGCAGTATTTT. The rearrangement joins TRBV3-2 to TRBJ2-3. TRBV3-2 is recorded as a pseudogene. This CDR3 region has 14 residues.

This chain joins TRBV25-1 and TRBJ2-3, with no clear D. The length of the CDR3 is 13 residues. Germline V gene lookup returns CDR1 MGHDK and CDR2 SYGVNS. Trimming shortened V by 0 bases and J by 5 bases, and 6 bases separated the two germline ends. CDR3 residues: CASSEYQKDTQYF. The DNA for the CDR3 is TGTGCCAGCAGTGAATACCAGAAAGATACGCAGTATTTT. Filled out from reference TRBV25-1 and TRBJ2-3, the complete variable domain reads EADIYQTPRYLVIGTGKKITLECSQTMGHDKMYWYQQDPGMELHLIHYSYGVNSTEKGDLSSESTVSRIRTEHFPLTLESARPSHTSQYLCASSEYQKDTQYFGPGTRLTVL.

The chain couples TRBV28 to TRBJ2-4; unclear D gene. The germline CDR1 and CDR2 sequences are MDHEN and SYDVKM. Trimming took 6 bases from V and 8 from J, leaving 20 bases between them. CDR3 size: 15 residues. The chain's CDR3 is CASRIPGTNGDIQYF. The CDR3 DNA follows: TGTGCCAGCAGAATCCCCGGAACAAATGGGGACATTCAGTACTTC.

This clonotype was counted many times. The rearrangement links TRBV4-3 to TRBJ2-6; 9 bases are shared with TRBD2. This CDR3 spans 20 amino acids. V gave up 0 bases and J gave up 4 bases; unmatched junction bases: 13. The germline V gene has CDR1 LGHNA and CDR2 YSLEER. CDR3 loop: CASSQDLRRGGAFGANVLTF. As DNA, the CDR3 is TGCGCCAGCAGCCAAGATTTACGTCGCGGGGGGGCGTTCGGGGCCAACGTCCTGACTTTC.

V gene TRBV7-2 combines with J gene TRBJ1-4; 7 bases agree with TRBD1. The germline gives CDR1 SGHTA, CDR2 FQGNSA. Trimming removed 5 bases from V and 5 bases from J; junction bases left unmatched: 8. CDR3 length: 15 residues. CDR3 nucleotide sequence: TGTGCCAGCAGCCCCCGACAGGGCTTAAATGAAAAACTGTTTTTT. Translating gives CASSPRQGLNEKLFF.

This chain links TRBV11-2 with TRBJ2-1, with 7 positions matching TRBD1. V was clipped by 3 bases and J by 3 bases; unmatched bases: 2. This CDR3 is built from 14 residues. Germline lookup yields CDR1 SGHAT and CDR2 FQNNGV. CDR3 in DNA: TGTGCCAGCAGCTTGACAGGGTACTACAATGAGCAGTTCTTC. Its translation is CASSLTGYYNEQFF. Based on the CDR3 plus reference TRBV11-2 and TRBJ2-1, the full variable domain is EAGVAQSPRYKIIEKRQSVAFWCNPISGHATLYWYQQILGQGPKLLIQFQNNGVVDDSQLPKDRFSAERLKGVDSTLKIQPAKLEDSAVYLCASSLTGYYNEQFFGPGTRLTVL.

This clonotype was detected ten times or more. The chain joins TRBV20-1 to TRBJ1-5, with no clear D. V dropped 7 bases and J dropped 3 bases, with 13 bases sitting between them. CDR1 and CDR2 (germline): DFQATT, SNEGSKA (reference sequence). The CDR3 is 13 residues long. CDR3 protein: CSVIETANQPQHF. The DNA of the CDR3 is TGCAGTGTTATAGAAACCGCCAATCAGCCCCAGCATTTT.

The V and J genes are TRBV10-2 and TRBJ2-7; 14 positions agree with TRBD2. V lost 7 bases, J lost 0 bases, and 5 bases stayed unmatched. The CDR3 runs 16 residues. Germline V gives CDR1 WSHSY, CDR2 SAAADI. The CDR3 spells CASTRTSGGNSYEQYF. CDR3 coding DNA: TGCGCCAGCACGAGGACTAGCGGGGGGAACTCCTACGAGCAGTACTTC.

The CDR3 region is CASSLGGRHQETQYF. The CDR3 region has the DNA TGTGCCAGCAGCTTGGGGGGACGGCACCAAGAGACCCAGTACTTC. This chain uses TRBV5-4 with TRBJ2-5; TRBD1 or TRBD2 may be the D gene (5 bases each). In germline, CDR1 is SGHNT, CDR2 YYREEE (reference sequence). V was pared by 0 bases and J by 0 bases, with 9 bases between. This CDR3 comprises 15 residues.

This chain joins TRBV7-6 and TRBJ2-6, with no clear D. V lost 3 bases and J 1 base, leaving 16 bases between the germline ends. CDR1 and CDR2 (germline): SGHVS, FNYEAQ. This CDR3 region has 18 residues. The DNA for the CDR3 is TGTGCCAGCAGCTTGAAGCTCCCGGATAATTCTGGGGCCAACGTCCTGACTTTC. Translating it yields CASSLKLPDNSGANVLTF.

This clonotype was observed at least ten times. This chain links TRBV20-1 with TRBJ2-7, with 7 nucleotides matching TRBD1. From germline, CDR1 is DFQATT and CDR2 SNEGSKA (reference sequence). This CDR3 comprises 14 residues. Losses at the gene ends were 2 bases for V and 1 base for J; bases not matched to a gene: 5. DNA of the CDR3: TGCAGTGCTAGACTGGGGACAGCTTCCTACGAGCAGTACTTC. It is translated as CSARLGTASYEQYF.